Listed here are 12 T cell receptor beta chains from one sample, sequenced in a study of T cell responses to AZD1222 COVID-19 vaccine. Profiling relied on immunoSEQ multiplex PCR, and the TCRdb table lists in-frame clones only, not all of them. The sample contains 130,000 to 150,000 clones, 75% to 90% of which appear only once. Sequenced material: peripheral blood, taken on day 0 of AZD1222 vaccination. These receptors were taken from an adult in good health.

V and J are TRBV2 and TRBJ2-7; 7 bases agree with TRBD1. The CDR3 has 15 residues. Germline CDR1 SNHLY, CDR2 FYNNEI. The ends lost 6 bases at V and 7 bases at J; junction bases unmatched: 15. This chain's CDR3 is CASRGPTGTEFEQYF. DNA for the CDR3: TGTGCCAGCAGGGGGCCCACCGGGACAGAGTTTGAGCAGTACTTC. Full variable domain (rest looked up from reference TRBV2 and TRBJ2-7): EPEVTQTPSHQVTQMGQEVILRCVPISNHLYFYWYRQILGQKVEFLVSFYNNEISEKSEIFDDQFSVERPDGSNFTLKIRSTKLEDSAMYFCASRGPTGTEFEQYFGPGTRLTVT.

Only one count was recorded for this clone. As DNA, the CDR3 is TGTGCCACCTTCGGACAACTGCTAGGGTATGGCTACACCTTC. It translates to CATFGQLLGYGYTF. The chain recombines TRBV28 with TRBJ1-2; TRBD1 is a possible D gene (5 bases). This CDR3 is 14 amino acids long. V lost 10 bases and J 5 bases, leaving 20 bases between the germline ends. CDR1 and CDR2 (germline): MDHEN, SYDVKM.

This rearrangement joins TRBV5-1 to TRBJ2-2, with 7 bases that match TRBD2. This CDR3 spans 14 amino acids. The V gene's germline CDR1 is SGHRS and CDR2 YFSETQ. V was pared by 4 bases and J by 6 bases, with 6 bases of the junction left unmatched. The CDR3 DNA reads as TGCGCCAGCAGCCCCGGGGGGAGTGCCGGGGAGCTGTTTTTT. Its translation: CASSPGGSAGELFF.

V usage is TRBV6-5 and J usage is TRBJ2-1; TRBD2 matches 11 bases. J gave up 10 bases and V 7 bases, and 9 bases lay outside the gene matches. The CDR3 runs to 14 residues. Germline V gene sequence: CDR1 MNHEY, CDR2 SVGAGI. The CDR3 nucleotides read TGTGCCAGCACCTTAGCGGGGGGGCTAGAGGAGCAGTTCTTC. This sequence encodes CASTLAGGLEEQFF.

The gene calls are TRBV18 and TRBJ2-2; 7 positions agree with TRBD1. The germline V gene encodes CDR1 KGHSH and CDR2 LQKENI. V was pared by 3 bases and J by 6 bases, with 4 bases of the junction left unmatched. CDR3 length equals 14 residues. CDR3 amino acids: CASSPSTGAGELFF. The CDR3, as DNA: TGTGCCAGCTCACCCTCCACAGGGGCCGGGGAGCTGTTTTTT.

The CDR3 spells CASDESEQYF. The CDR3 nucleotides read TGTGCCAGCGACGAGAGCGAGCAGTACTTC. This chain uses TRBV28 with TRBJ2-7; no firm D call. V was clipped by 8 bases and J by 6 bases, with 8 bases between them. The CDR3 runs to 10 residues. Looked up from germline, CDR1 is MDHEN and CDR2 is SYDVKM.

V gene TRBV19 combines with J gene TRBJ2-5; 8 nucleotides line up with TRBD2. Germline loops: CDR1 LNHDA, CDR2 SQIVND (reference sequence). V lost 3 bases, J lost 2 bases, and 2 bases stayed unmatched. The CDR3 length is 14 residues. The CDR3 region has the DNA TGTGCCAGTAGTATCTCGGGGGGGCAAGAGACCCAGTACTTC. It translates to CASSISGGQETQYF.

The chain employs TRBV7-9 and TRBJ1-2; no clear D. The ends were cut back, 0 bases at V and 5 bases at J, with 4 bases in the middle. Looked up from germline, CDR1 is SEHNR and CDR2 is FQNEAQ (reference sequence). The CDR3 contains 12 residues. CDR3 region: CASSLARYGYTF. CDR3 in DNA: TGTGCCAGCAGCTTAGCCCGGTATGGCTACACCTTC.

CDR3 coding DNA: TGTGCCACCAGCAGAGAATGGGGGCCCGGAAGGTTTGGCAATCAGCCCCAGCATTTT. It translates to CATSREWGPGRFGNQPQHF. V and J are TRBV15 and TRBJ1-5, with D possibly TRBD1 on 6 matching bases. V was cut by 0 bases and J by 2 bases, with 20 bases left in between. CDR3 length equals 19 residues. CDR1 and CDR2 (germline): LNHNV, YYDKDF (reference sequence).

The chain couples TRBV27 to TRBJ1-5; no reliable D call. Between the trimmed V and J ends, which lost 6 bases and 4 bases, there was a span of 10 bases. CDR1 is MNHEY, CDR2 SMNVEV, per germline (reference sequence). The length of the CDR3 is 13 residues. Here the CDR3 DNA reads TGTGCCAGCAGCAGAGGTTTAAATCAGCCCCAGCATTTT. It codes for CASSRGLNQPQHF.

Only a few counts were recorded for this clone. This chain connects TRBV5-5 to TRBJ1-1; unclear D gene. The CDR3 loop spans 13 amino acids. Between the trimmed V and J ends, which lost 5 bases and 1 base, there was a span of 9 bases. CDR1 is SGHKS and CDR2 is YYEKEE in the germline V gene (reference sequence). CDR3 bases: TGTGCCAGCAGGCCCTGGGGGAACACTGAAGCTTTCTTT. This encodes CASRPWGNTEAFF. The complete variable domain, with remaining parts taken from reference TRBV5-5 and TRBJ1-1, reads DAGVTQSPTHLIKTRGQQVTLRCSPISGHKSVSWYQQVLGQGPQFIFQYYEKEERGRGNFPDRFSARQFPNYSSELNVNALLLGDSALYLCASRPWGNTEAFFGQGTRLTVV.

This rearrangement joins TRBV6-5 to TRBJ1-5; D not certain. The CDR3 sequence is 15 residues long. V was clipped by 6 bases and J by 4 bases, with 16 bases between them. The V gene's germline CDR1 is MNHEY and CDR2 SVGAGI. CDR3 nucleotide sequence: TGTGCCAGCAGATCGAAGGCCATGCTAAATCAGCCCCAGCATTTT. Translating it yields CASRSKAMLNQPQHF.